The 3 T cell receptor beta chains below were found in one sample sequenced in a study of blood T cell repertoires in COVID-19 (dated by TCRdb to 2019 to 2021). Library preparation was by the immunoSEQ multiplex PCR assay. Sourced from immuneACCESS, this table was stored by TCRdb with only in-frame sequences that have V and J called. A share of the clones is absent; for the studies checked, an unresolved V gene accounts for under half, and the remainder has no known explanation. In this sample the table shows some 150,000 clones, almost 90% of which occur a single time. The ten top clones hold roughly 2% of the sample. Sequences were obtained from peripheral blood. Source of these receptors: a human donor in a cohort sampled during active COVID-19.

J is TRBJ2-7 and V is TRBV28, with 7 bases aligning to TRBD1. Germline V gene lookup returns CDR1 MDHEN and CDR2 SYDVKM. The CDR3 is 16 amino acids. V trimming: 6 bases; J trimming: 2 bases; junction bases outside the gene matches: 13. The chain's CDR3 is CASSPIDRELAYEQYF. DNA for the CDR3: TGTGCCAGCAGCCCCATCGACAGGGAGCTTGCCTACGAGCAGTACTTC. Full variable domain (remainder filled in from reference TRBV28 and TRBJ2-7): DVKVTQSSRYLVKRTGEKVFLECVQDMDHENMFWYRQDPGLGLRLIYFSYDVKMKEKGDIPEGYSVSREKKERFSLILESASTNQTSMYLCASSPIDRELAYEQYFGPGTRLTVT.

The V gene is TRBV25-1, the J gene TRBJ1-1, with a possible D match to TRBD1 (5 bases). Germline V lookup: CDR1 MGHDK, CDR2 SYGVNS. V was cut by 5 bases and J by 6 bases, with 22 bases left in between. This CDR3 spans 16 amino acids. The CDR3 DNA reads TGTGCCAGCAGTCCCCGGGTCGGGGGGTTAGGATCTGAAGCTTTCTTT. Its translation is CASSPRVGGLGSEAFF. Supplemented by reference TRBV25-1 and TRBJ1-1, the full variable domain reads EADIYQTPRYLVIGTGKKITLECSQTMGHDKMYWYQQDPGMELHLIHYSYGVNSTEKGDLSSESTVSRIRTEHFPLTLESARPSHTSQYLCASSPRVGGLGSEAFFGQGTRLTVV.

In DNA, the CDR3 is TGTGCCAGCAGCCTACGACAGGGGGTGAGAACTAATGAAAAACTGTTTTTT. Protein product: CASSLRQGVRTNEKLFF. V usage is TRBV7-6 and J usage is TRBJ1-4; TRBD1 matches at 9 bases. The germline V gene encodes CDR1 SGHVS and CDR2 FNYEAQ. V lost 5 bases to trimming and J lost 1 base; unmatched junction nucleotides: 8. This CDR3 is 17 amino acids long.